The next 7 T cell receptor beta chains were all read from a single sample in a study of blood T cell repertoires in COVID-19 (dated by TCRdb to 2019 to 2021). Preparation of the library involved the immunoSEQ multiplex PCR assay. TCRdb's version of the immuneACCESS table is confined to in-frame rearrangements and falls short of the full clone set. An unresolved V gene accounts for under half of the shortfall where checked; the remainder is of unknown origin. In this sample the table shows approximately 500,000 clones, about 89% of which occur a single time. The ten largest clones take up under 8.5% of the sample. Sequenced sample: peripheral blood. These TCRs come from a woman aged 45-60 years with COVID-19, enrolled during active disease.

The chain combines TRBV6-6 with TRBJ2-7; 10 bases line up with TRBD1. The V segment lost 4 bases and the J segment 8 bases; nucleotides outside the gene matches: 11. This CDR3 is built from 15 residues. The germline gives CDR1 MNHNY, CDR2 SVGAGI (reference sequence). DNA of the CDR3: TGTGCCAGCAGTTCGGCGGGACAGGGGCCCTTACAGCAGTACTTC. This translates into CASSSAGQGPLQQYF.

This clone was detected a few times. The rearrangement joins TRBV6-1 to TRBJ1-4; 7 positions match TRBD1. This CDR3 is built from 17 residues. V was clipped by 2 bases and J by 5 bases; unmatched bases: 11. Per the germline V gene, CDR1 is MNHNS and CDR2 is SASEGT. Here the CDR3 reads CASSEQMPGQMNEKLFF. In DNA, the CDR3 is TGTGCCAGCAGTGAACAGATGCCGGGACAGATGAATGAAAAACTGTTTTTT.

The chain combines TRBV5-8 with TRBJ2-2; D is perhaps TRBD1 (6 bases). The germline gives CDR1 SGHTS, CDR2 YDEGEE. V dropped 1 base and J dropped 2 bases, with 9 bases sitting between them. The CDR3 sequence is 15 residues long. The CDR3 region is CASSLTGYNTGELFF. The CDR3 DNA reads TGTGCCAGCAGCTTGACAGGGTATAACACCGGGGAGCTGTTTTTT.

This chain uses TRBV7-2 with TRBJ1-2, with D unclear. There are 13 residues in the CDR3. From germline, CDR1 is SGHTA and CDR2 FQGNSA. With 6 bases removed from V and 5 bases from J, the gap between germline ends came to 13 bases. In DNA form, the CDR3 reads TGTGCCAGCAGGTCTCCCCGGAGATATGGCTACACCTTC. Protein sequence: CASRSPRRYGYTF.

About this clone: Other DNA sequences from this sample encode an identical CDR3 as well. This sequence joins TRBV5-1 and TRBJ1-1; tentatively, D is TRBD1 (5 bases). This CDR3 is built from 14 residues. The germline V gene has CDR1 SGHRS and CDR2 YFSETQ. V lost 0 bases, J lost 2 bases, and 8 bases lay in between. CDR3 region: CASSLGQTNTEAFF. The CDR3 bases are TGCGCCAGCAGCTTGGGACAGACAAACACTGAAGCTTTCTTT. Filled out from reference TRBV5-1 and TRBJ1-1, the complete variable domain reads KAGVTQTPRYLIKTRGQQVTLSCSPISGHRSVSWYQQTPGQGLQFLFEYFSETQRNKGNFPGRFSGRQFSNSRSEMNVSTLELGDSALYLCASSLGQTNTEAFFGQGTRLTVV.

On this clone: The sample carries other DNA sequences with the same CDR3. The J gene is TRBJ1-2, the V gene TRBV27; tentative D call: TRBD1 (5 bases). Germline V gene sequence: CDR1 MNHEY, CDR2 SMNVEV (reference sequence). The CDR3 totals 13 residues. Between the trimmed V and J ends, which lost 5 bases and 1 base, there was a span of 8 bases. The CDR3 nucleotides are TGTGCCAGCAGTCCAAGGGGTAACTATGGCTACACCTTC. This encodes CASSPRGNYGYTF.

On this clone: One junction end does not reproduce the germline sequence, and a read error may be involved. V gene TRBV2 combines with J gene TRBJ1-1, with a possible D match to TRBD1 (5 bases). This CDR3 is 14 amino acids long. The germline CDR1 and CDR2 sequences are SNHLY and FYNNEI. The CDR3 bases are TGTGCCAGCAGTGAGGACACCCTCCGAACTGCAGCTTTCTTT. Translated, it gives CASSEDTLRTAAFF.